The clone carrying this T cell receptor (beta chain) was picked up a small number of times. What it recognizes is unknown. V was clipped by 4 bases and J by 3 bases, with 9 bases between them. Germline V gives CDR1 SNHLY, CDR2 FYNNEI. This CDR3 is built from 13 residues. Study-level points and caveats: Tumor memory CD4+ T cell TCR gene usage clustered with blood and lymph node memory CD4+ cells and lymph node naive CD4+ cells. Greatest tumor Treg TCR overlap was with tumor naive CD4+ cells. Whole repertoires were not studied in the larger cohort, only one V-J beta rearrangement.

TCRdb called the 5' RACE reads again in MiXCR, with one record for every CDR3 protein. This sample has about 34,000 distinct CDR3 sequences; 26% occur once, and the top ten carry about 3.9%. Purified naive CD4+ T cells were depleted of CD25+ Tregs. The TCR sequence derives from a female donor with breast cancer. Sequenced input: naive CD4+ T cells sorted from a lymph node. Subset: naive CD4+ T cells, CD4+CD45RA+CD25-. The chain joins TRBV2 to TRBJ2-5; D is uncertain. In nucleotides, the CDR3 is TGTGCCAGCAGTGGAAACGGAGAAGAGACCCAGTACTTC. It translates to CASSGNGEETQYF.